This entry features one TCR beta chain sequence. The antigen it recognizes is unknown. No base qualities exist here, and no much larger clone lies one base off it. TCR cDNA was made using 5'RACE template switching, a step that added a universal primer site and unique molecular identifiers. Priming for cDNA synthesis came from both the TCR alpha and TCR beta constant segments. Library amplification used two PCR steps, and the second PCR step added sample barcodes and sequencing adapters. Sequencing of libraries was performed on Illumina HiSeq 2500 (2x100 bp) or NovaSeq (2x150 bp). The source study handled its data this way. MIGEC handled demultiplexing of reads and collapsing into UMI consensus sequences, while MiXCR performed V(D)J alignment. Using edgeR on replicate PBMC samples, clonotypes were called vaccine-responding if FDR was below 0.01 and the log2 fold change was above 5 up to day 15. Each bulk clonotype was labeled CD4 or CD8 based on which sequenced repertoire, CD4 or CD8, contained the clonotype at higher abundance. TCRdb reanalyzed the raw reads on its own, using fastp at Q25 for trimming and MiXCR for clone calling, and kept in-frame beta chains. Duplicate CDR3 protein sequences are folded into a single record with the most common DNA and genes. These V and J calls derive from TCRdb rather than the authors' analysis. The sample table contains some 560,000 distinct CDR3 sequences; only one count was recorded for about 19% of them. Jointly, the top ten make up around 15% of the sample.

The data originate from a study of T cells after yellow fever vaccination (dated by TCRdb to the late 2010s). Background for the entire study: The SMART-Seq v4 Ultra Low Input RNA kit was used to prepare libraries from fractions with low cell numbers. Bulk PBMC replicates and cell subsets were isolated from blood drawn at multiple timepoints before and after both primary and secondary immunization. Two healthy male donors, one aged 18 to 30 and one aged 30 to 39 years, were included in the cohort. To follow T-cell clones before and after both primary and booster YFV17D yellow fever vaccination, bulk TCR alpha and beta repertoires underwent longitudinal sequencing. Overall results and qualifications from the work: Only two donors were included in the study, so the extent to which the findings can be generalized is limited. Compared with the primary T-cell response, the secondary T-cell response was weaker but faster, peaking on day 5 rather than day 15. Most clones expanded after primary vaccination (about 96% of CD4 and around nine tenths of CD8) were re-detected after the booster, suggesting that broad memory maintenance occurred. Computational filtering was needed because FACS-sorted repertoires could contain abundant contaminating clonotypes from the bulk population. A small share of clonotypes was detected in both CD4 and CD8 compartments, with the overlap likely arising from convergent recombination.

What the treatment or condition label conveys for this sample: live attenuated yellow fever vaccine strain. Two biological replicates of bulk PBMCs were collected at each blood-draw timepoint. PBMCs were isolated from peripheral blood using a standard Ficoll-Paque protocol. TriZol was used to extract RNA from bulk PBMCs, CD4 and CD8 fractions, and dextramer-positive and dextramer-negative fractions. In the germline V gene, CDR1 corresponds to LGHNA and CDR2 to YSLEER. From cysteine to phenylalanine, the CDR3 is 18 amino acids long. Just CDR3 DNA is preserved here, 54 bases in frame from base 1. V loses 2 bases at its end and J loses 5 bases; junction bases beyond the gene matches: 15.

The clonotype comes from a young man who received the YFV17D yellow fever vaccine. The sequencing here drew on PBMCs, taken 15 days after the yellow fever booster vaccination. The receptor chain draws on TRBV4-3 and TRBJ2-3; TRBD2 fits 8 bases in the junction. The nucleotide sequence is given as TGCGCCAGCAGCCAAAAAGGAAGTGCCGGGAGGGCCGGAGATACGCAGTATTTT. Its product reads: CASSQKGSAGRAGDTQYF.